One T cell receptor beta chain is described in this entry. Its antigen target is currently unknown. Per-base qualities were not stored, and no clone one base away is much larger. This sample was taken from a study of shared clonotypes between healthy human individuals (dated by TCRdb to 2018 to 2021). About the full investigation: Two women and a few men aged 18 to 49 years were included in the cohort. To estimate repertoire size and how much clonotypes are shared between individuals, the study performed deep sequencing of blood TCR repertoires from roughly five healthy adults. Different laboratories and diverse techniques were used to prepare libraries and sequence TCR repertoires, to increase sequencing depth and limit assay-specific biases. For each donor, three plates each were used for CD4 naive and CD4 memory, two plates were used for CD8 naive, and one plate was used for CD8 memory. Leukapheresis yielded between about 0.94 and 8.9 billion PBMCs per donor. What the research found in general, with its limitations: Sampling was restricted to blood, and TCR repertoires in tissue are likely to differ from TCR repertoires in blood. Clonotypes shared by all four sorted-subset donors showed higher generation probabilities than non-shared clonotypes. The small number of donors limited the genetic and exposure-history diversity represented. Estimated clonotype richness was generally larger for naive than for memory subsets. Based on pairwise subsampling, the degree of clonotype sharing among donors was expected to be affected by sequencing depth. Incomplete sequencing was indicated by rarefaction of sorted-subset datasets, despite the large sequencing depth. Across a handful of donors, approximately 4.6% of naive CD4, more than 3% of naive CD8, approximately 2.5% of memory CD4, and about 0.4% of memory CD8 clonotypes were shared.

For the CD8 naive samples, CD45RO-negative cells were positively selected for CCR7, yielding a CD45RA+CCR7+ population from which TemRA cells were excluded. The donors were healthy, HIV-negative adults with no recently reported acute infections or vaccinations. Only Caucasian adults living in Nashville, Tennessee, USA were represented among the donors. Blood was collected by leukapheresis, and PBMCs were isolated by Ficoll-Histopaque density gradient centrifugation and then cryopreserved in liquid nitrogen vapor phase. Analytical flow cytometry was used to check the purity and quantity of every magnetically sorted T cell population. Genomic DNA was isolated from every sorted fraction and measured by UV absorbance on a Nanodrop 2000c. Counted from cysteine to phenylalanine, this CDR3 has 14 amino acids. Kept here is only the CDR3 DNA, which spans 42 bases and is read in frame from base 1. The germline V gene (reference sequence) gives CDR1 as MNHEY and CDR2 as SMNVEV. Trimming takes 6 bases off V and 7 bases off J; junction bases not matched to a gene: 6.

Using the deep immunoSEQ assay, multiplex PCR amplified TCR CDR3 regions from genomic DNA. Genomic DNA extracted from each cell subset was distributed evenly over all wells of several immunoSEQ 96-well plates, and each plate served as one replicate. For sorted subsets, each replicate PCR was loaded with 200 ng genomic DNA, equivalent to approximately 27,000 T cell genomes. The purified libraries were quantified using a Qubit 3.0 fluorometer, sized with a Bioanalyzer 2100, and then quantified again using the KAPA Library Quantification kit. Each immunoSEQ 96-well plate was sequenced on its own single-read 150-cycle Illumina NextSeq 550 flow cell. On the authors' methods: The immunoSEQ output contained only junctional sequences without quality scores, so filtering could not match that applied to full-length reads. Sequences were annotated with PyIR, a Python wrapper for IgBLAST v1.9, using IMGT germline references to assign V/J genes and CDR3. Reads were removed for weak V/J assignments (E-value above 1e-6), missing CDR3, stop codons, out-of-frame junctions, or ambiguous translated residues. V3J clonotypes were defined as sequences sharing the same inferred V gene, J gene, and CDR3 amino acid sequence. To compute the percentage overlap between repertoires, the number of shared unique clonotypes was divided by the size of the smaller repertoire. Richness of each repertoire was evaluated using RTK rarefaction, the Chao1 estimator, and Recon v2.1 estimates of unobserved clonotypes. OLGA was used to compute generation probabilities for all TCRbeta clonotypes that the gDNA method yielded from several donors. The table was pulled from immuneACCESS by TCRdb, which kept in-frame rearrangements only. Such tables lose some clones; where checked, under half of the loss comes from unresolved V genes, and the rest has no known cause. V and J calls and clone size are given by that table; D and trimming were obtained from the DNA. The sample includes millions of clones, with less than 95% observed a single time. The ten largest clones take up about 1.1% of the sample.

The chain links TRBV27 with TRBJ2-7; 13 bases in between match TRBD2. The origin of this receptor is a man between 18 and 35 years old in good health. Sequencing was carried out using naive CD8+ T cells sorted from blood. The sample's cell subset or site label is to be understood as: CD45RA+CCR7+. The CDR3 region has the sequence CASSSGTSGVEQYF. The DNA reads TGTGCCAGCAGCTCCGGGACTAGCGGGGTAGAGCAGTACTTC.